This T cell receptor beta chain was profiled in a study of blood T cell repertoires in COVID-19. Study-wide background: Spain, Italy and the United States supplied samples that represented acute and convalescent COVID-19. In each case, the material was cDNA or gDNA derived from T cells, B-cell-depleted T cells, or PBMCs.

With V trimmed by 7 bases and J by 6 bases, 13 bases remained unmatched. This CDR3 comprises 15 residues. Per the germline V gene, CDR1 is SGDLS and CDR2 is YYNGEE. Source study methods: Reference gene primer amplification gave estimated nucleated cell counts. The method was immunoSEQ multiplex PCR; TCRdb's version includes in-frame clones alone and lacks a portion of them. For V, J and clone size, that table is used; D and trimming come from the DNA. The sample holds roughly 150,000 clones, under 85% seen once. The gene calls are TRBV9 and TRBJ2-3, with TRBD1 matching 8 bases. Sequenced sample: peripheral blood. This clonotype originated in an elderly woman with acute or convalescent COVID-19. The CDR3 sequence: CASSPWTGRRDTQYF. The CDR3 DNA reads TGTGCCAGCTCCCCTTGGACAGGGAGAAGGGATACGCAGTATTTT.